Listed below are T cell receptor beta chains from one sample, sequenced in a study of blood T cell repertoires in COVID-19. Data came from immunoSEQ multiplex PCR; TCRdb stores just in-frame clones and leaves some out. The table includes roughly 230,000 clones, about 85% detected once. Sequencing was performed on peripheral blood. The receptors here all came from a woman of 80 years or more with acute or convalescent COVID-19. Each CDR3 is given with its conserved first and last residue. The D gene is left open where the match is weak. Clone size is not always given. Where it is, it says once, few, many or a class for expanded clones.

D	size	V	J	DNA	CDR3
.	.	TRBV12-3/TRBV12-4	TRBJ2-1	TGTGCCAGCAGCCCTCCTGGGGGGATCGGGCAGTTCTTC	CASSPPGGIGQFF
TRBD1	.	TRBV5-4	TRBJ1-3	TGTGCCAGCAGCCTGGGACAGGGGCAGCCTGGAAACACCATATATTTT	CASSLGQGQPGNTIYF
TRBD1	.	TRBV2	TRBJ2-5	TGTGCCGGTTCTGTGGGGGCAGGGGGCCTGGAGACCCAGTACTTC	CAGSVGAGGLETQYF
.	.	TRBV2	TRBJ1-3	TGTGCCAGCAGTGATCGGGGATCTGGAAACACCATATATTTT	CASSDRGSGNTIYF
.	.	TRBV27	TRBJ1-3	TGTGCCAGCAGTTTGGGGAGTGGATTCTCTGGAAACACCATATATTTT	CASSLGSGFSGNTIYF
.	.	TRBV5-4	TRBJ1-3	TGTGCCAGCAGCTTGGACAGGCCTTCCTCTGGAAACACCATATATTTT	CASSLDRPSSGNTIYF
.	.	TRBV6-5	TRBJ1-2	TGTGCCAGCAGCCAGGGGCGTACCACCTATGGCTACACCTTC	CASSQGRTTYGYTF
.	once	TRBV27	TRBJ1-5	TGTGCCAGCAGTTTAGAGGACACTTATCAGCCCCAGCATTTT	CASSLEDTYQPQHF
.	.	TRBV11-2	TRBJ2-2	TGTGCCAGCAGCTTCAGGGGCCTGAACACCGGGGAGCTGTTTTTT	CASSFRGLNTGELFF
TRBD1	.	TRBV6-5	TRBJ1-1	TGTGCCAGCAGTTGGACAGGGGGCGCGGCCCCTGAAGCTTTCTTT	CASSWTGGAAPEAFF
.	.	TRBV4-1	TRBJ1-5	TGCGCCAGCAGCCAAGAACCGACAGTTTTTAGCAATCAGCCCCAGCATTTT	CASSQEPTVFSNQPQHF
TRBD2	few	TRBV4-2	TRBJ2-5	TGTGCCAGCAGCTCCACCCTTACTAGCGGGGGGTCGTCAGGGACCCAGTACTTC	CASSSTLTSGGSSGTQYF
TRBD1	.	TRBV3-1/TRBV3-2	TRBJ2-7	TGTGCCAGCAGCTATCTCTCTGGACAGGGAGATCCCTACGAGCAGTACTTC	CASSYLSGQGDPYEQYF
.	.	TRBV6-2/TRBV6-3	TRBJ2-5	TGTGCCAGCAGTGGTACAGGGTGGGAGACCCAGTACTTC	CASSGTGWETQYF
.	.	TRBV5-1	TRBJ2-2	TGCGCCAGCAGCCCGCTGGGGGGAAGGACCGGGGAGCTGTTTTTT	CASSPLGGRTGELFF
TRBD2	.	TRBV18	TRBJ2-1	TGTGCCAGCTCAACCAGCGGGAGGCCCTACAATGAGCAGTTCTTC	CASSTSGRPYNEQFF
.	.	TRBV28	TRBJ1-1	TGTGCCAGCAGTTTATTGGCAGGGAACACTGAAGCTTTCTTT	CASSLLAGNTEAFF
TRBD2	once	TRBV6-4	TRBJ2-3	TGTGCCAGCAGTGCGGGACTAGCCACCTTCGCAAGCACAGATACGCAGTATTTT	CASSAGLATFASTDTQYF
.	.	TRBV19	TRBJ2-7	TGTGCCAGTAGTAGGCCAAATGCCTACGAGCAGTACTTC	CASSRPNAYEQYF
.	.	TRBV2	TRBJ2-1	TGTGCCAGCATCCGGAGGGGGCTCGACAATGAGCAGTTCTTC	CASIRRGLDNEQFF
TRBD2	.	TRBV23-1	TRBJ2-1	TGCGCCAGCAGTCAATCAGGACTAGCGGTCCACAATGAGCAGTTCTTC	CASSQSGLAVHNEQFF
.	.	TRBV19	TRBJ2-6	TGTGCCAGTAGTACAGGGACACTGGCCAACGTCCTGACTTTC	CASSTGTLANVLTF
TRBD1	.	TRBV19	TRBJ2-5	TGTGCCAGTAGTACCCGCCTAGGGCGGACAGGGGAGACCCAGTACTTC	CASSTRLGRTGETQYF
TRBD2	.	TRBV19	TRBJ2-7	TGTGCCAGTAGTATTCGCCCCGTCCTAGCGGGGGAGACCTACGAGCAGTACTTC	CASSIRPVLAGETYEQYF
.	.	TRBV5-1	TRBJ1-3	TGCGCCAGCAGCTTGGAGAGCGTGTCTGGAAACACCATATATTTT	CASSLESVSGNTIYF
.	.	TRBV19	TRBJ2-5	TGTGCCAGCTCGGCAGTCGGCGGCCGGGGGGAGACCCAGTACTTC	CASSAVGGRGETQYF
.	.	TRBV14	TRBJ1-1	TGTGCCAGCAGCCTGCGACGGGACACTGAAGCTTTCTTT	CASSLRRDTEAFF
TRBD1	.	TRBV19	TRBJ2-5	TGTGCCAGTAGTCTGGGGACAGCCCGCCAAGAGACCCAGTACTTC	CASSLGTARQETQYF
TRBD1	.	TRBV6-6	TRBJ1-4	TGTGCCAGCAGTTTTCCATTGGACAGGGGGAATGAAAAACTGTTTTTT	CASSFPLDRGNEKLFF
.	.	TRBV3-1/TRBV3-2	TRBJ2-1	TGTGCCAGCAGCCAAGATCCGACTAGGGAGATAGCAGCAGAGTTCTTC	CASSQDPTREIAAEFF
.	once	TRBV27	TRBJ1-1	TGTGCCAGCAGTTTAGGACAGCGGAACACTGAAGCTTTCTTT	CASSLGQRNTEAFF
TRBD1	few	TRBV2	TRBJ1-1	TGTGCCAGCAGCCCAGACAGGGGAACTGAAGCTTTCTTT	CASSPDRGTEAFF
.	.	TRBV6-6	TRBJ2-6	TGTGCCAGCAGCCGCGATCGCTCTGGGGCCAACGTCCTGACTTTC	CASSRDRSGANVLTF
.	.	TRBV3-1/TRBV3-2	TRBJ1-1	TGTGCCAGCAGCCAAGTTCAGGTGAGCACTGAAGCTTTCTTT	CASSQVQVSTEAFF
TRBD2	.	TRBV6-2/TRBV6-3	TRBJ2-3	TGTGCCAGCAGTTACTCTCCTAGCGGGGGGTTCACAGATACGCAGTATTTT	CASSYSPSGGFTDTQYF
TRBD1	.	TRBV2	TRBJ1-2	TGTGCCAGCAGTGAACTGGGACAGGGGGTCTACACCTTC	CASSELGQGVYTF
TRBD1	.	TRBV6-2/TRBV6-3	TRBJ1-1	TGTGCCAGCAGTCGTGCAGGGGGCGGGAGCACTGAAGCTTTCTTT	CASSRAGGGSTEAFF
.	.	TRBV19	TRBJ2-3	TGTGCCAGTAGGGGGGGAGATACGCAGTATTTT	CASRGGDTQYF
TRBD1	.	TRBV9	TRBJ2-5	TGTGCCAGCAGCGTACCTATTGGACAGGGTCGGCAAGAGACCCAGTACTTC	CASSVPIGQGRQETQYF
TRBD1	.	TRBV25-1	TRBJ1-6	TGTGCCAGCAGTTCGTGGGACAGACCGAATTCACCCCTCCACTTT	CASSSWDRPNSPLHF
TRBD1	.	TRBV5-6	TRBJ2-7	TGTGCCAGCAGCCACGGACAGGACTTCTCCTACGAGCAGTACTTC	CASSHGQDFSYEQYF
.	.	TRBV15	TRBJ1-3	TGTGCCACCAGCAGAGATGTTGATTCCGGGGGAAACACCATATATTTT	CATSRDVDSGGNTIYF
TRBD1	once	TRBV10-3	TRBJ1-2	TGTGCCAGCGGACGGGACAGCAACTATGGCTACACCTTC	CASGRDSNYGYTF
.	.	TRBV3-1/TRBV3-2	TRBJ1-6	TGTGCCAGCAGCGGGGGCAGGGATTCACCCCTCCACTTT	CASSGGRDSPLHF
.	.	TRBV4-1	TRBJ1-2	TGCGCCAGCAGCCCCGGCGGAACCACTAACTATGGCTACACCTTC	CASSPGGTTNYGYTF
.	few	TRBV2	TRBJ2-5	TGTGCCAGCAGTGAAGGTAGCGGAGAGACCCAGTACTTC	CASSEGSGETQYF
TRBD1	.	TRBV27	TRBJ1-2	TGTGCCAGCAGTCAAGCCGGGACAGGGGCGGGTGGCTACACCTTC	CASSQAGTGAGGYTF
.	.	TRBV10-3	TRBJ2-3	TGTGCCAGCTACCCGGCGGGATCCCGCACAGATACGCAGTATTTT	CASYPAGSRTDTQYF
TRBD2	once	TRBV7-2	TRBJ2-1	TGTGCCAGCAGCTTAGTAGCGGGGAATGAGCAGTTCTTC	CASSLVAGNEQFF
TRBD1	.	TRBV28	TRBJ2-7	TGTGCCAGCAGTCCCGGGACAGGGTACGACGAGCAGTACTTC	CASSPGTGYDEQYF
.	few	TRBV7-3	TRBJ1-1	TGTGCCAGCAGTTCGCAGGGGATGACTGAAGCTTTCTTT	CASSSQGMTEAFF
TRBD1	few	TRBV28	TRBJ2-7	TGTGCCAGCAGTTTATTTGGGACAGGGTCCTACGAGCAGTACTTC	CASSLFGTGSYEQYF
TRBD1	.	TRBV27	TRBJ2-1	TGTGCCAGCCATAACCTGGGACAGGGATTGTACAATGAGCAGTTCTTC	CASHNLGQGLYNEQFF
.	once	TRBV7-8	TRBJ2-1	TGTGCCACCAAAAGGGGGGGCAGTATCAATGAGCAGTTCTTC	CATKRGGSINEQFF